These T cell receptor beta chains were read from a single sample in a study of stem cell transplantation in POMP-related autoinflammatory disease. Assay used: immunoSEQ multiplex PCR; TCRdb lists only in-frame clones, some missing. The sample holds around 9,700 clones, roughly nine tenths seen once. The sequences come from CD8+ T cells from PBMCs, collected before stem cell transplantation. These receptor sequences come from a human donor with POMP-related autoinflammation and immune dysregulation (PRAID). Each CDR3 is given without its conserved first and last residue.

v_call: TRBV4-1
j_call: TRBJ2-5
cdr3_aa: ASSQPQETQY

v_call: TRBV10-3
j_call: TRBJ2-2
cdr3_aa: AIRTGEGTGELF

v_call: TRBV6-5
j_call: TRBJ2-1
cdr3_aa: ASSYSSSDPYNEQF

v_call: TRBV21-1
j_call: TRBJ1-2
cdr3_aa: ASSKPLRTGAYGYT

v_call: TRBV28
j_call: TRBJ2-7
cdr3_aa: ASNPSDRLYEQY

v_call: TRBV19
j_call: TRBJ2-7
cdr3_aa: ASSIWDTEQY

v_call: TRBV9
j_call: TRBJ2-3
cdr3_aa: ASSAGDTDTQY

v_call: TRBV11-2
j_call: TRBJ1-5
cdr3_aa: ASSLEGPSNQPQH

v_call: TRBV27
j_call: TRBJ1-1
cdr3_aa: ASSLVGRGPMNTEAF

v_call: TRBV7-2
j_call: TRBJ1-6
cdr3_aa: ASSPMAGASSPLH

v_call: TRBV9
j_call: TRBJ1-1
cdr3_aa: ASSAWGGGEAF

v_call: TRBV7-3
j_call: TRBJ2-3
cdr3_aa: ASSPSGGATDTQY

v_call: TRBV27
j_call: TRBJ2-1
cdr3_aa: ASSLSKAHPQF

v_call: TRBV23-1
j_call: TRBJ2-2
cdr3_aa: ASSQQDRVRENGELF

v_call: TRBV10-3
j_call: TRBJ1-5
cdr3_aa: AISEGYSNQPQH

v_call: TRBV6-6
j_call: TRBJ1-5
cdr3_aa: ASSLGATQPQH

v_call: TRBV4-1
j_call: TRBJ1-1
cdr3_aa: ASSQTAARRNTEAF

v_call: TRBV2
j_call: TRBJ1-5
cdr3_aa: ASSGGGFGQPQH

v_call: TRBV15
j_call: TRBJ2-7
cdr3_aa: ATSRLPGHVYEQY

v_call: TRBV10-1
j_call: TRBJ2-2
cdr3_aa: ASSYGTLGSGELF

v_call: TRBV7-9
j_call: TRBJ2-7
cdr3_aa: ASSQLPSGRGEQY

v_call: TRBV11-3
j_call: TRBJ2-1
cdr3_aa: ASSSRETSRNEQF

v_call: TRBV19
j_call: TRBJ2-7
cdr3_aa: ASSIGEETYEQY

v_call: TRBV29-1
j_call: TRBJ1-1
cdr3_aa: SGSGGGYTEAF

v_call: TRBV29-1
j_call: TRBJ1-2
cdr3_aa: SARTGSYGYT

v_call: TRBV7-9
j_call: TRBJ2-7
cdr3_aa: ASTLGQGSYEQY

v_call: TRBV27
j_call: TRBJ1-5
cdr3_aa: ASSRQGVGQPQH

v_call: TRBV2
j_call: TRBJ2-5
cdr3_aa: ASSKQVDKTQY

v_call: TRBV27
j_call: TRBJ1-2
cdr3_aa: ASSLSRGGYDGYT

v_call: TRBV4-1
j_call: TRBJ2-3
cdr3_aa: ASSPRPQSSTDTQY

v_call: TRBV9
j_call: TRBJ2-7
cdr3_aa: ASSVDVGIGYEQY

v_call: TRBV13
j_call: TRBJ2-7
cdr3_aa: ASKREGVSYEQY

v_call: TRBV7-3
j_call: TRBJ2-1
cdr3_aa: ASSRGGAYNEQF

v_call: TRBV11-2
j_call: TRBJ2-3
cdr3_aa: ASSLGAVWTDTQY

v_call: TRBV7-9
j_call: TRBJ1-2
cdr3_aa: ASSWIPGPEGGYT

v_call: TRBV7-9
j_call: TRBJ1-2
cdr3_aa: ASSLMAGQDT

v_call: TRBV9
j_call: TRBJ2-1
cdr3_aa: ASSVTTGLAGDTLRYNEQF

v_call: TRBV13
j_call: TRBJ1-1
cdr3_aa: ASSFGTGGSTEAF

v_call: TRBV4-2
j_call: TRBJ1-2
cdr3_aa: ASSPRTGGADGYT

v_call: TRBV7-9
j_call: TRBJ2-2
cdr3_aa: ASSLSGAGELF

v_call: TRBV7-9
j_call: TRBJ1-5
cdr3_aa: ASSSAGEYNQPQH

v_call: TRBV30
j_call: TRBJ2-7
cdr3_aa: AWSISSSYEQY

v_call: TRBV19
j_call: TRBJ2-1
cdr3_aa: ASSATSASYNEQF

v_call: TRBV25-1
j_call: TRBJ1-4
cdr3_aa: ASSESMGEGREKLF

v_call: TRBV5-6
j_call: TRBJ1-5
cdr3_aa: ASSLDRGESQPQH

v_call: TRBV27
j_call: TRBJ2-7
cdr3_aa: ASSLYLAGVNEQY

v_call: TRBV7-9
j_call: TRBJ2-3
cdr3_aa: ASSQTGKGGDTQY

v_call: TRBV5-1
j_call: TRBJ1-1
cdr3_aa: ASSTTGGTEAF

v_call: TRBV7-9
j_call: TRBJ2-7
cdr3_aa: ASSPGGALYEQY